This T cell receptor (beta chain) was captured in a study of OX40 agonist ivuxolimab in advanced cancers. Study summary: Those treated in dose escalation had hepatocellular carcinoma, melanoma, renal cell cancer or head and neck cancer.

The protocol was immunoSEQ multiplex PCR, while the TCRdb copy is restricted to in-frame clones and leaves out a portion. The sample yields some 57,000 clones, 92% seen once. CDR3 length equals 15 residues. From germline, CDR1 is SGHDT and CDR2 YYEEEE. Trimming removed 4 bases at V and 0 bases at J, with 11 bases between. The TCR originated in an adult with an advanced solid tumor such as melanoma, head and neck, liver or kidney cancer. The V gene is TRBV5-6, the J gene TRBJ1-3; no clear D gene. The input for sequencing was CD4+ or CD8+ T cells sorted from blood, taken in a trial of the OX40 agonist ivuxolimab. Written as DNA, the CDR3 is TGTGCCAGCAGCCTCCCCCCTAACTCTGGAAACACCATATATTTT. As protein: CASSLPPNSGNTIYF.